Listed below are T cell receptor beta chains from one sample, sequenced in a study of blood T cell repertoires in COVID-19. The data were produced by immunoSEQ multiplex PCR, yet TCRdb's version contains in-frame clones alone and is incomplete. The sample shows 25,000 to 35,000 clones, approximately 85% of them seen only once. The specimen sequenced was peripheral blood. The receptors derive from a human donor in a cohort sampled during active COVID-19. The CDR3 runs from the conserved cysteine through the conserved F or W. A D gene is named only where the DNA matches it firmly. Rows give clone size only sometimes, using once, few, many, or a class for an expanded clone.

D	size	V	J	CDR3	DNA
TRBD1	few	TRBV28	TRBJ2-7	CASSPRTGYYYEQYF	TGTGCCAGCAGTCCACGGACAGGGTACTACTACGAGCAGTACTTC
TRBD2	-	TRBV11-2	TRBJ2-1	CASSLDGTSWEQFF	TGTGCCAGCAGCTTAGATGGGACTAGTTGGGAGCAGTTCTTC
TRBD2	-	TRBV24-1	TRBJ2-5	CATSDLQGGRETQYF	TGTGCCACCAGTGATTTGCAGGGAGGGCGAGAGACCCAGTACTTC
-	-	TRBV18	TRBJ2-2	CASSPWRPGTTGELFF	TGTGCCAGCTCACCGTGGAGGCCGGGAACCACCGGGGAGCTGTTTTTT
TRBD2	-	TRBV19	TRBJ2-1	CASSRTSRDEQFF	TGTGCCAGTAGTAGGACTAGCAGAGATGAGCAGTTCTTC
TRBD2	-	TRBV27	TRBJ2-3	CATSSPRLAGGLADTQYF	TGTGCCACCTCTTCCCCGAGACTAGCGGGGGGGCTCGCAGATACGCAGTATTTT
-	once	TRBV19	TRBJ1-1	CASSGSEGPGEAFF	TGTGCCAGTAGTGGGAGCGAGGGTCCCGGTGAAGCTTTCTTT
TRBD1	-	TRBV2	TRBJ1-2	CASRADRYGSNYGYTF	TGTGCCAGCAGAGCGGACAGGTATGGGAGTAACTATGGCTACACCTTC
TRBD1	-	TRBV7-9	TRBJ2-5	CASSKGTGAGETQYF	TGTGCCAGCAGCAAAGGGACAGGGGCTGGGGAGACCCAGTACTTC
-	-	TRBV7-2	TRBJ1-2	CASSLVGAGVRYTF	TGTGCCAGCAGCTTAGTTGGGGCGGGGGTGAGGTACACCTTC
TRBD1	-	TRBV5-1	TRBJ2-1	CASSLTGTGVNNEQFF	TGCGCCAGCAGCTTGACCGGGACAGGGGTAAACAATGAGCAGTTCTTC
-	-	TRBV6-5	TRBJ2-5	CASLKGEGSETQYF	TGTGCCAGCCTAAAAGGCGAGGGATCCGAGACCCAGTACTTC
TRBD2	-	TRBV7-6	TRBJ2-2	CASSDTGTSGRWTGELFF	TGTGCCAGCAGCGACACCGGGACTAGCGGGAGATGGACCGGGGAGCTGTTTTTT
-	few	TRBV6-4	TRBJ1-1	CASSARENTEAFF	TGTGCCAGCAGCGCACGGGAAAACACTGAAGCTTTCTTT
TRBD1	-	TRBV24-1	TRBJ2-1	CATSDGKFGTGRDNEQFF	TGTGCCACCAGTGATGGCAAGTTTGGGACAGGGAGAGACAATGAGCAGTTCTTC
TRBD2	-	TRBV5-4	TRBJ2-3	CASSSGLAGSTDTQYF	TGTGCCAGCAGCTCAGGACTAGCGGGGAGCACAGATACGCAGTATTTT
-	-	TRBV29-1	TRBJ2-1	CSVVQSSYNEQFF	TGCAGCGTTGTCCAGTCCTCCTACAATGAGCAGTTCTTC
TRBD2	-	TRBV4-1	TRBJ2-7	CASSPLAGGDEQYF	TGCGCCAGCAGTCCATTAGCGGGAGGGGACGAGCAGTACTTC
-	few	TRBV7-9	TRBJ1-3	CASSFTGIGAGNTIYF	TGTGCCAGCAGCTTCACAGGGATCGGTGCTGGAAACACCATATATTTT
TRBD1	once	TRBV12-3/TRBV12-4	TRBJ2-5	CASRYNRGETQYF	TGTGCCAGCAGGTACAACAGGGGAGAGACCCAGTACTTC
-	-	TRBV27	TRBJ2-2	CASTYGLAHTGELFF	TGTGCCAGCACCTATGGTCTAGCGCACACCGGGGAGCTGTTTTTT
TRBD1	-	TRBV6-5	TRBJ2-7	CASSYWGQSYEQYF	TGTGCCAGCAGTTATTGGGGACAGTCCTACGAGCAGTACTTC
-	-	TRBV20-1	TRBJ1-1	CSARDRERAFF	TGCAGTGCTAGGGACCGGGAGAGAGCTTTCTTT
-	-	TRBV6-5	TRBJ1-1	CASRGPGVPNTEAFF	TGTGCCAGCAGGGGCCCAGGGGTCCCGAACACTGAAGCTTTCTTT
TRBD1	-	TRBV12-5	TRBJ1-2	CASVFGDRDNYGYTF	TGTGCTAGTGTTTTCGGCGACAGGGACAACTATGGCTACACCTTC
TRBD2	-	TRBV13	TRBJ2-1	CASSLSSGGRLHEQFF	TGTGCCAGCAGCTTATCTAGCGGGGGGCGCCTACATGAGCAGTTCTTC
-	-	TRBV10-2	TRBJ1-2	CASSEVRIPSPLYGYTF	TGCGCCAGCAGTGAAGTTCGAATACCTAGCCCCCTATATGGCTACACCTTC
TRBD2	-	TRBV3-1/TRBV3-2	TRBJ2-1	CASSLRPGLAGIEQFF	TGTGCCAGCAGCCTAAGGCCGGGACTAGCGGGTATTGAGCAGTTCTTC
-	once	TRBV24-1	TRBJ2-5	CATSDSGVGATETQYF	TGTGCCACCAGTGATTCAGGGGTTGGGGCTACGGAGACCCAGTACTTC
-	-	TRBV24-1	TRBJ1-5	CATSDSGRGGWGLQHF	TGTGCCACCAGTGATTCCGGCCGGGGGGGCTGGGGGCTCCAGCATTTT
TRBD2	-	TRBV30	TRBJ2-3	CAWSVLGSGIFTDTQYF	TGTGCCTGGAGTGTACTTGGTAGCGGGATTTTCACAGATACGCAGTATTTT
TRBD1	-	TRBV25-1	TRBJ2-4	CASSSGTEIKNIQYF	TGTGCCAGCAGCTCCGGGACAGAAATAAAAAACATTCAGTACTTC
-	-	TRBV11-2	TRBJ2-1	CASSSNYEQFF	TGTGCCAGCAGCTCAAATTATGAGCAGTTCTTC
-	once	TRBV27	TRBJ2-5	CASSLTSNIETQYF	TGTGCCAGCAGTTTGACTAGTAACATAGAGACCCAGTACTTC
-	-	TRBV6-1	TRBJ1-4	CASSEALQLRELFF	TGTGCCAGCAGTGAAGCGCTTCAACTGAGGGAACTGTTTTTT
-	-	TRBV28	TRBJ2-7	CASSFFGGGTSYEQYF	TGTGCCAGCAGTTTCTTTGGGGGAGGCACCTCCTACGAGCAGTACTTC
TRBD1	-	TRBV9	TRBJ2-7	CASSVGQGPGEQYF	TGTGCCAGCAGCGTAGGACAGGGGCCGGGCGAGCAGTACTTC
TRBD1	-	TRBV12-5	TRBJ2-1	CASSLPDRAYREQFF	TGTGCTAGCTCCCTCCCGGACAGGGCCTACAGGGAGCAGTTCTTC
-	few	TRBV20-1	TRBJ2-7	CSANGGYEQYF	TGCAGTGCCAACGGCGGATACGAGCAGTACTTC
TRBD2	-	TRBV2	TRBJ2-3	CASSEALPGGSTDTQYF	TGTGCCAGCAGTGAAGCGCTTCCGGGGGGAAGCACAGATACGCAGTATTTT
TRBD1	-	TRBV5-1	TRBJ1-2	CASSYGTGGANYGYTF	TGCGCCAGCAGCTATGGGACAGGGGGCGCCAACTATGGCTACACCTTC
TRBD1	few	TRBV5-6	TRBJ2-7	CASSASGTDEQYF	TGTGCCAGCAGCGCCTCCGGGACAGACGAGCAGTACTTC
TRBD2	few	TRBV7-2	TRBJ2-1	CASSLGLAELNEQFF	TGTGCCAGCAGCTTGGGACTAGCGGAGCTCAATGAGCAGTTCTTC
TRBD1	-	TRBV11-2	TRBJ2-1	CASSLEGQGYNEQFF	TGTGCCAGCAGCTTAGAGGGACAGGGTTACAATGAGCAGTTCTTC
TRBD1	-	TRBV24-1	TRBJ1-5	CATSGATGAHNQPQHF	TGTGCCACCAGTGGGGCGACAGGGGCGCACAATCAGCCCCAGCATTTT
-	-	TRBV7-6	TRBJ2-4	CASSEGVQTKNIQYF	TGTGCCAGCAGCGAAGGGGTCCAGACCAAAAACATTCAGTACTTC
-	-	TRBV28	TRBJ2-1	CASSFGPNNEQFF	TGTGCCAGCAGTTTTGGGCCAAACAATGAGCAGTTCTTC